The 4 T cell receptor beta chains in this list originate from one sample, sequenced in a study of PD-1 blockade in classical Hodgkin lymphoma. Assay: immunoSEQ multiplex PCR; the TCRdb copy retains only in-frame clones and omits some. The sample holds around 21,000 clones, more than 80% seen once. Time point noted: cycle 4 day 1 (C4D1), after 5 to 7 weeks of nivolumab. Every patient relapsed after autologous stem cell transplantation, and brentuximab vedotin exposure varied. After PBMCs were thawed, their CD8+ T cells were isolated by magnetic negative selection. The material sequenced was CD8+ T cells from blood, taken before the fourth cycle of nivolumab. The receptors come from a human donor with classical Hodgkin lymphoma.

This clone came up once. The chain links TRBV4-1 to TRBJ2-2; perhaps TRBD2 as D (6 bases). The V end lost 4 bases, the J end lost 5 bases, and 20 bases lay between the germline ends. In germline, CDR1 is MGHRA, CDR2 YSYEKL. The CDR3 contains 17 residues. In DNA, the CDR3 is TGCGCCAGCAGCCCCACCGTTGGAATGGGGGGAACCGGGGAGCTGTTTTTT. It encodes CASSPTVGMGGTGELFF.

The V and J genes are TRBV11-2 and TRBJ1-1; perhaps TRBD1 as D (5 bases). The ends were cut back, 8 bases at V and 0 bases at J, with 13 bases in the middle. The germline CDR1 and CDR2 sequences are SGHAT and FQNNGV. The CDR3 covers 14 residues. The CDR3 coding sequence is TGTGCCAGCGGCCAGGGAGGGATGAACACTGAAGCTTTCTTT. The encoded protein is CASGQGGMNTEAFF.

This clone was seen just once. This chain connects TRBV7-9 to TRBJ1-1; 11 nucleotides align to TRBD1. CDR3 size: 14 residues. The germline V gene has CDR1 SEHNR and CDR2 FQNEAQ (reference sequence). V lost 5 bases to trimming and J lost 5 bases; unmatched junction nucleotides: 4. The CDR3 DNA is TGTGCCAGCAGCGTGGGACAGGGGGTGACTGAAGCTTTCTTT. Translation gives CASSVGQGVTEAFF.

This clone came up a few times. The chain combines TRBV28 with TRBJ1-5, with 7 bases matching TRBD1. Trimming removed 3 bases from V and 4 bases from J; junction bases left unmatched: 6. The CDR3 consists of 15 residues. CDR1 is MDHEN, CDR2 SYDVKM, per germline. CDR3 DNA sequence: TGTGCCAGCAGTTTGGTCTTCAGGGGGAATCAGCCCCAGCATTTT. Its protein product is CASSLVFRGNQPQHF.